This T cell receptor beta chain was profiled in a study of blood T cell repertoires in COVID-19. Study in general: Samples of COVID-19 (acute and convalescent) were obtained from the United States, Italy and Spain. Nucleic acid was either cDNA or gDNA, and it came from T cells, B-cell-depleted T cells, or PBMCs.

Original data processing: Amplification from reference gene primers served as the basis for estimated nucleated cell counts. Profiled with immunoSEQ multiplex PCR; TCRdb holds only in-frame clones, not every one. For V, J and clone size, that table is used; D and trimming come from the DNA. Altogether 210,000 or so clones are present, more than 80% being singletons, with the ten largest covering about 8.3%. This CDR3 comprises 14 residues. V lost 5 bases and J lost 1; bases outside the gene matches: 4. Per germline, CDR1 LGHNT and CDR2 FRNRAP. The source material was peripheral blood. The gene calls are TRBV12-5 and TRBJ2-7; 8 bases are a match to TRBD1. This clonotype was obtained from a woman older than 75 with COVID-19, enrolled during active disease. CDR3 DNA sequence: TGTGCTAGTGGTACCGACAGGGGATCCTACGAGCAGTACTTC. Its protein product is CASGTDRGSYEQYF. Full variable domain (missing parts from reference TRBV12-5 and TRBJ2-7): DARVTQTPRHKVTEMGQEVTMRCQPILGHNTVFWYRQTMMQGLELLAYFRNRAPLDDSGMPKDRFSAEMPDATLATLKIQPSEPRDSAVYFCASGTDRGSYEQYFGPGTRLTVT.